The rows below give T cell receptor beta chains drawn from one sample of a study of cytomegalovirus exposure and HLA in healthy donors. TCRdb's table, derived via immunoSEQ multiplex PCR, lists solely in-frame clones and lacks some. The sample yields some 150,000 clones, 82% seen once. The sample taken for sequencing was PBMCs. The receptor source for this set is a man in his thirties or forties in good health and CMV-seropositive. CDR3s include the opening cysteine and the closing phenylalanine or tryptophan. A D gene is named only where the DNA matches it firmly. Size is omitted from some rows. Given values are once, few, many or a class for expanded clones.

v_gene	j_gene	abundance	d_gene	CDR3nt	CDR3aa
TRBV7-9	TRBJ2-7	.	.	TGTGCCAGCAGCCCATGGGGAGGAAGCGAGTACTTC	CASSPWGGSEYF
TRBV7-9	TRBJ2-1	.	TRBD1	TGTGCCAGCAGCAACAGGGGGCTAAGGATCGATGAGCAGTTCTTC	CASSNRGLRIDEQFF
TRBV6-5	TRBJ1-1	few	.	TGTGCCAGCAGCCCACGCGGTTCGTCAGTGGAAGGTTTCTTT	CASSPRGSSVEGFF
TRBV6-5	TRBJ2-3	once	.	TGTGCCAGCAGTTACAGACAGTCAGATACGCAGTATTTT	CASSYRQSDTQYF
TRBV5-4	TRBJ2-1	.	.	TGTGCCAGCAGCTTTGGGGAGCGGCACAATGAGCAGTTCTTC	CASSFGERHNEQFF
TRBV7-3	TRBJ1-1	.	TRBD1	TGTGCCAGCAGCCCAACAGGACAGGGAGGAATCACTGAAGCTTTCTTT	CASSPTGQGGITEAFF
TRBV7-9	TRBJ2-3	.	TRBD1	TGTGCCAGCGACCTAACAGGGGGTACAGATACGCAGTATTTT	CASDLTGGTDTQYF
TRBV18	TRBJ1-1	.	TRBD1	TGTGCCAGCTCACCGGGACAGGGGGGCCACGACACTGAAGCTTTTTTT	CASSPGQGGHDTEAFF
TRBV4-2	TRBJ2-5	.	TRBD2	TGTGCCAGCAGCCCACCGGGACTAGTAATTGAGCAGTACTTC	CASSPPGLVIEQYF
TRBV13	TRBJ2-2	.	.	TGTGCCAGCAGCCGTGATTTAGCCGGGGAGCTGTTTTTT	CASSRDLAGELFF
TRBV11-3	TRBJ2-5	.	.	TGTGCCAGCAGTCGGACCTCGGGACAAGAGACCCAGTACTTC	CASSRTSGQETQYF
TRBV5-1	TRBJ2-7	.	.	TGCGCCAGCAGCTTAGGGACTCCTTCCTACGAGCAGTACTTC	CASSLGTPSYEQYF
TRBV4-1	TRBJ1-6	.	.	TGCGCCAGCAGCTCGGGTAATTCACCCCTCCACTTT	CASSSGNSPLHF
TRBV4-1	TRBJ1-2	.	.	TGCGCCAGCAGCCAAGAAGGGCCGGGAGGCTATGGCTACACCTTC	CASSQEGPGGYGYTF
TRBV28	TRBJ2-5	.	TRBD2	TGTGCCAGCAGTTTAGGACGAGGAGCGGGGCGAGAGACCCAGTACTTC	CASSLGRGAGRETQYF
TRBV2	TRBJ1-4	few	.	TGTGCCAGCTCCCAGGGGATTAATGAAAAACTGTTTTTT	CASSQGINEKLFF
TRBV19	TRBJ1-4	.	.	TGTGCCAGTAGTATCCCGTTTGGAGAAGAAAAACTGTTTTTT	CASSIPFGEEKLFF
TRBV2	TRBJ2-3	.	.	TGTGCCAGCAGTGAAGAGCAGACTAGCACAGATACGCAGTATTTT	CASSEEQTSTDTQYF
TRBV19	TRBJ2-5	.	TRBD2	TGTGCCAGTAGTATTGGAGCGGCGGGAGGAGAGACCCAGTACTTC	CASSIGAAGGETQYF
TRBV7-9	TRBJ2-3	.	TRBD2	TGTTCCAGCAGCTTGGAGCGGGGGGGCAAGTATTTT	CSSSLERGGKYF
TRBV5-4	TRBJ2-7	.	.	TGTGCCAGCAGCTTGGGGTTCGGTCTTCCCTACGAGCAGTACTTC	CASSLGFGLPYEQYF
TRBV28	TRBJ2-3	once	TRBD2	TGTGCCAGCATCACGGGGGGGGCAGGAAGCACAGATACGCAGTATTTT	CASITGGAGSTDTQYF
TRBV7-8	TRBJ1-1	.	.	TGTGCCAGCAGCATGACAGAGACGAACACTGAAGCTTTCTTT	CASSMTETNTEAFF
TRBV9	TRBJ2-1	.	TRBD2	TGTGCCAGCAGCGTAGCCCCGGGAGGGATCTACAATGAGCAGTTCTTC	CASSVAPGGIYNEQFF
TRBV7-9	TRBJ2-3	.	TRBD2	TGTGCCAGCAGCTCTCTAGCGGGACGGGCAGATACGCAGTATTTT	CASSSLAGRADTQYF
TRBV6-1	TRBJ2-7	few	TRBD2	TGTGCCAGCCGAACCGGGACTACCCTAGAGCAGTACTTC	CASRTGTTLEQYF
TRBV28	TRBJ1-5	.	TRBD1	TGTGCCAGCAGTTTAGACAGGGGAAGCAATCAGCCCCAGCATTTT	CASSLDRGSNQPQHF
TRBV11-2	TRBJ2-7	.	.	TGTGCCAGCAGCTCGCGTGGAGCGGAGAACGATTACGACGAGCAGTACTTC	CASSSRGAENDYDEQYF
TRBV2	TRBJ2-7	.	.	TGTGCCAGCGGTGGGCAGGGTTTATCCTACGAGCAGTACTTC	CASGGQGLSYEQYF
TRBV7-9	TRBJ2-1	.	TRBD2	TGTGCCAGCAGACCGACTAGCGGGGGTTACAATGAGCAGTTCTTC	CASRPTSGGYNEQFF
TRBV7-9	TRBJ2-1	few	TRBD1	TGTGCCAGCAGCCGAGGACAGGGGGATGGCCATGAGCAGTTCTTC	CASSRGQGDGHEQFF
TRBV28	TRBJ2-3	.	.	TGTGCCAGCAGCCTCGGACAAATTTCAGATACGCAGTATTTT	CASSLGQISDTQYF
TRBV18	TRBJ2-5	.	.	TGTGCCAGCTCAGCAAGAGGGCAAGAGACCCAGTACTTC	CASSARGQETQYF
TRBV9	TRBJ2-5	.	TRBD2	TGTGCCAGCAGTCCTAGAGCGGGAGATGAGACCCAGTACTTC	CASSPRAGDETQYF
TRBV19	TRBJ2-3	.	.	TGTGCCAGTAGTATAGATAGGGGAGATACGCAGTATTTT	CASSIDRGDTQYF
TRBV27	TRBJ1-5	.	.	TGTGCCAGCAGTTTCTTGGGGGCTCTCCAGGGCAATCAGCCCCAGCATTTT	CASSFLGALQGNQPQHF
TRBV12-5	TRBJ2-1	medium-sized	.	TGTGCTAGTGGTTTGGGGGGCACCCTCAATGAGCAGTTCTTC	CASGLGGTLNEQFF
TRBV28	TRBJ2-3	.	TRBD2	TGTGCCAGCACCCGACTAGCGCCGAACCCAGATACGCAGTATTTT	CASTRLAPNPDTQYF
TRBV5-1	TRBJ2-2	.	TRBD2	TGCGCCAGCACGTCGACTAGCGGGACGAACACCGGGGAGCTGTTTTTT	CASTSTSGTNTGELFF
TRBV4-2	TRBJ1-5	few	.	TGTGCCAGCAGCCAAGATCCCGATCAGCCCCAGCATTTT	CASSQDPDQPQHF
TRBV28	TRBJ2-4	few	.	TGTGCCAGCAGCAACCTCGGCGGGGAAGGTGGGAAAAACATTCAGTACTTC	CASSNLGGEGGKNIQYF
TRBV7-6	TRBJ1-6	.	.	TGTGCCAGCAGTCCCGGAGGCCTCCACTTT	CASSPGGLHF
TRBV5-1	TRBJ2-1	.	.	TGCGCCAGCAGCTTGGCCGCGGGGATGTACAATGAGCAGTTCTTC	CASSLAAGMYNEQFF
TRBV18	TRBJ2-1	.	TRBD2	TGTGCCAGCTCACCACCACAGACCGGGACTATTTTTTGGGAGCAGTTCTTC	CASSPPQTGTIFWEQFF
TRBV7-9	TRBJ2-7	.	TRBD1	TGTGCCAGCAGCGGCCTCCCGAAGGGGGCAAAGGGCGAGCAGTACTTC	CASSGLPKGAKGEQYF
TRBV5-1	TRBJ2-2	.	.	TGCGCCACAAAGCGGGATCCTCCGGGACAAGCCTCCACCGGGGAGCTGTTTTTT	CATKRDPPGQASTGELFF
TRBV27	TRBJ2-1	.	TRBD2	TGTGCCAGCGCGCTCCCAAGCGGGAGGCCTTTCAATGAGCAGTTCTTC	CASALPSGRPFNEQFF
TRBV6-1	TRBJ1-1	few	TRBD1	TGTGCCAGCAGATGGACAGGGGGGGAGAACACTGAAGCTTTCTTT	CASRWTGGENTEAFF
TRBV7-9	TRBJ2-3	.	.	TGTGCCAGCAGCTTAGGAAGACAGGCGCGGTTTTTTAACACAGATACGCAGTATTTT	CASSLGRQARFFNTDTQYF
TRBV5-1	TRBJ2-1	once	.	TGCGCCAGCAGCTTTGGGACTTCGACCCTGGATGAGCAGTTCTTC	CASSFGTSTLDEQFF
TRBV11-3	TRBJ2-7	.	.	TGTGCCAGCAGCTTAACCCAGGGATCCTACGAGCAGTACTTC	CASSLTQGSYEQYF
TRBV2	TRBJ2-3	.	.	TGTGCCAGCAGTTATCAGGGGGGCTCGACAGATACGCAGTATTTT	CASSYQGGSTDTQYF
TRBV6-5	TRBJ1-2	.	.	TGTGCCAGCAGTTACTCCTCGACAGGCAGAGATGGCTACACCTTC	CASSYSSTGRDGYTF
TRBV18	TRBJ1-5	once	.	TGTGCCAGCTCACCAGCCCCCCCGAGCACTAATCAGCCCCAGCATTTT	CASSPAPPSTNQPQHF
TRBV5-5	TRBJ2-7	.	TRBD2	TGTGCCAGCAGCTTGGTATGGGGTCTCGGGACTAGCGGGAGCTACGAGCAGTACTTC	CASSLVWGLGTSGSYEQYF